The source of this T cell receptor beta chain is a study of low-dose radiotherapy and immunotherapy resistance in tumors. Across the whole study: Cohort 2's total reached 13 Gy over 26 weeks, at 1 Gy per fraction every two weeks. Cyclophosphamide infusions of 200 mg/m2 came every two weeks, one day before radiation-immunotherapy.

The table lists this clonotype with many counts. TRAV- and TRBV-specific primers were used for first-strand cDNA, which covered alpha and beta chains. Both a constant-region primer and a V-primer adapter served to amplify TCRs across around 20 PCR cycles. Amplifying the isolated mRNA was done by in vitro transcription. TCRdb called the reads again in MiXCR, with one record for every CDR3 protein. This table has some 46,000 distinct CDR3 sequences, less than 30% appearing once. Indicated time point: after trial treatment. Documented treatment: LDRT plus nivolumab, ipilimumab, low-dose cyclophosphamide and aspirin (RACIN trial). The treatment that donors received included nivolumab, ipilimumab, aspirin, low-dose cyclophosphamide and low-dose radiotherapy. V trimming: 4 bases; J trimming: 5 bases; junction bases outside the gene matches: 11. This CDR3 region has 17 residues. CDR1 MGHRA and CDR2 YSYEKL come from the germline V gene.

The chain couples TRBV4-1 to TRBJ2-2; 9 nucleotides agree with TRBD1. The receptor's source is a male donor with prostate cancer. The starting material was PBMCs, obtained after low-dose radiotherapy plus immunotherapy. The CDR3 DNA reads as TGCGCCAGCAGCCTTATTACAGGGGGCTTTGGGACCGGGGAGCTGTTTTTT. Translated, it gives CASSLITGGFGTGELFF.